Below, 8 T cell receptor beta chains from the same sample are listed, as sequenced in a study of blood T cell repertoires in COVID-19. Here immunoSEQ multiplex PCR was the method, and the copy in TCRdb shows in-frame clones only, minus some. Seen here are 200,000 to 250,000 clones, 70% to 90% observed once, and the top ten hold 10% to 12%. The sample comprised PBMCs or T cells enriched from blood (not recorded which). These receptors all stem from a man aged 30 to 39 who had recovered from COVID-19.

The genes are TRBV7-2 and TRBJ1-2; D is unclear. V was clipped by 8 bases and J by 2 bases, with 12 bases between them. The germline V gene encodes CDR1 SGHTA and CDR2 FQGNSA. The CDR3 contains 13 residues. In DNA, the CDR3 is TGTGCCAGCTCCCCTAATATAAACTATGGCTACACCTTC. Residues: CASSPNINYGYTF.

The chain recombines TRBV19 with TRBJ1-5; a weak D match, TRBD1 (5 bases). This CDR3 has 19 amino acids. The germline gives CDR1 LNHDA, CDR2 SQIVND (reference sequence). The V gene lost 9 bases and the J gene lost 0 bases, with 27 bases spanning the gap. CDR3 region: CASLPGGRLIRYSNQPQHF. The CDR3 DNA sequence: TGTGCCAGCTTGCCGGGGGGACGGCTAATCCGGTATAGCAATCAGCCCCAGCATTTT.

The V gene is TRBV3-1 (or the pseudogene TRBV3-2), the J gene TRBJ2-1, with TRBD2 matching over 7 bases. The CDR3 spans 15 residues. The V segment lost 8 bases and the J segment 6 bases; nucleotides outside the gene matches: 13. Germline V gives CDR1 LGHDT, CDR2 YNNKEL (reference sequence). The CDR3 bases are TGTGCCAGCCACCAGCGGGGAACCCACTTCAATGAGCAGTTCTTC. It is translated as CASHQRGTHFNEQFF.

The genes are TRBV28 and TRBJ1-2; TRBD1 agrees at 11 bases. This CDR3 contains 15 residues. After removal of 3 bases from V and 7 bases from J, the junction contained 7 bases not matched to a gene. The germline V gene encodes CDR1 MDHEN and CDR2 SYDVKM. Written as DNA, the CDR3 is TGTGCCAGCAGTTTTCCCGGACAGGGGGCTATTGGCTACACCTTC. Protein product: CASSFPGQGAIGYTF.

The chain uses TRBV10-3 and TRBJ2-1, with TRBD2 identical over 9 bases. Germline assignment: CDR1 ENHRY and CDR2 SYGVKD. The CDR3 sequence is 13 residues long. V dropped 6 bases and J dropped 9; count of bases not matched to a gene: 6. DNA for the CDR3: TGTGCCATCAGCTCTAGCGGGAATGGTGAGCAGTTCTTC. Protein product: CAISSSGNGEQFF.

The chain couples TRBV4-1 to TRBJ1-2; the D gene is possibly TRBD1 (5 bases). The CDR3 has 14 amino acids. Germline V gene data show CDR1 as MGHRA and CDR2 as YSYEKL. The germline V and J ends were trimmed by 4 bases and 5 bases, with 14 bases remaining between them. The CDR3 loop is CASSRGPGGYGYTF. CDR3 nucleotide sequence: TGCGCCAGCAGCCGAGGTCCCGGGGGTTATGGCTACACCTTC.

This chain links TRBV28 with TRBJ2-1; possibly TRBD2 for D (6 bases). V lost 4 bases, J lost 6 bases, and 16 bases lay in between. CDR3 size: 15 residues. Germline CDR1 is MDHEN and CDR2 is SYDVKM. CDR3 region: CASSSVAEAGNEQFF. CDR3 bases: TGTGCCAGCAGTTCCGTAGCGGAGGCGGGCAATGAGCAGTTCTTC.

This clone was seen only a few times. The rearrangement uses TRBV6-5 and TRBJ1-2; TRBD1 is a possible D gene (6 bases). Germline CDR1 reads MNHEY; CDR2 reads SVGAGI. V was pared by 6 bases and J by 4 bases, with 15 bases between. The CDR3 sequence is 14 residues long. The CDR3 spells CASRQGVGVYGYTF. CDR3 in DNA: TGTGCCAGCAGACAGGGTGTGGGGGTCTATGGCTACACCTTC.